The 25 T cell receptor beta chains below all came from one sample that was sequenced in a study of identical twins. TCRdb itself ran the 5' RACE reads through MiXCR, one entry per CDR3 protein. The sample yields some 630,000 distinct CDR3 sequences, under 8.5% seen once. The sample was also linked to a second study, of yellow fever vaccine responses in identical twins.

Specimen: PBMCs. Receptors originate from a woman aged 18-29 years in good health.

This clonotype was seen repeatedly, ten times or more. The J gene is TRBJ2-3, the V gene TRBV12-3 or TRBV12-4; the match to TRBD2 covers 9 bases. V was clipped by 5 bases and J by 1 base; unmatched bases: 10. This CDR3 is 17 amino acids long. The CDR3 nucleotides are TGTGCCAGCAGTCCAAGACTAGCGGCCATGGGCACAGATACGCAGTATTTT. Translating gives CASSPRLAAMGTDTQYF.

The rearrangement links TRBV2 to TRBJ1-6; the D gene is possibly TRBD1 (5 bases). CDR1 SNHLY and CDR2 FYNNEI come from the germline V gene. Trimming cost V 5 bases and J 0 bases, with 11 bases left between them. The CDR3 spans 16 residues. CDR3 loop: CASSTRQSSYNSPLHF. Here the CDR3 DNA reads TGTGCCAGCAGTACTAGACAGAGCTCCTATAATTCACCCCTCCACTTT. Using reference TRBV2 and TRBJ1-6 for the parts outside the CDR3, the full variable domain is EPEVTQTPSHQVTQMGQEVILRCVPISNHLYFYWYRQILGQKVEFLVSFYNNEISEKSEIFDDQFSVERPDGSNFTLKIRSTKLEDSAMYFCASSTRQSSYNSPLHFGNGTRLTVT.

The chain is built from TRBV12-3 or TRBV12-4 and TRBJ2-2; D may be TRBD2 (6 bases). This CDR3 is built from 19 residues. The CDR3 DNA reads TGTACCCGCAGCCCCAGTTCCCTCCTCGGGGGAGAGAACACCGGGGAGCTGTTTTTT. As protein: CTRSPSSLLGGENTGELFF.

This clonotype was recorded a few times. The rearrangement joins TRBV4-1 to TRBJ2-2; D is unresolved. The CDR3 has 16 amino acids. Germline V gene lookup returns CDR1 MGHRA and CDR2 YSYEKL. V lost 0 bases, J lost 1 base, and 9 bases lay in between. CDR3 in DNA: TGCGCCAGCAGCCAAGATAGTTACGAGAACACCGGGGAGCTGTTTTTT. This translates into CASSQDSYENTGELFF.

V usage is TRBV2 and J usage is TRBJ2-3; 14 bases line up with TRBD2. There are 16 residues in the CDR3. CDR1 SNHLY and CDR2 FYNNEI come from the germline V gene. V dropped 10 bases and J dropped 4; count of bases not matched to a gene: 10. The CDR3 bases are TGTGCCACCACCGGGACTAGCGGGAGTGTTGCAGATACGCAGTATTTT. This codes for CATTGTSGSVADTQYF.

The table lists this clonotype with many counts. The chain couples TRBV4-1 to TRBJ2-7; TRBD1 matches at 8 bases. Germline loops: CDR1 MGHRA, CDR2 YSYEKL. CDR3 size: 19 residues. V was clipped by 1 base and J by 3 bases; unmatched bases: 17. Here the CDR3 reads CASSQVTPSRTGISYEQYF. Here the CDR3 DNA reads TGCGCCAGCAGCCAAGTAACCCCCTCGCGGACAGGGATAAGCTACGAGCAGTACTTC.

This clonotype was seen a handful of times. The rearrangement joins TRBV7-8 to TRBJ2-1; 8 bases are shared with TRBD2. CDR3 length: 16 amino acids. V shed 3 bases and J 2 bases; nucleotides not matched to a gene: 6. Germline values: CDR1 SGHVS, CDR2 FQNEAQ. In DNA, the CDR3 is TGTGCCAGCAGCTTCACCGGGACTAGAACCTACAATGAGCAGTTCTTC. Translation gives CASSFTGTRTYNEQFF.

This clonotype was observed at least ten times. In nucleotides, the CDR3 is TGTGCCAGCAGCTCGTTAACCCGGGACAACTCCTACGAGCAGTACTTC. Translation gives CASSSLTRDNSYEQYF. The chain employs TRBV7-9 and TRBJ2-7; D is possibly TRBD1 (6 bases). V lost 4 bases and J lost 0, with 16 bases in between. Looked up from germline, CDR1 is SEHNR and CDR2 is FQNEAQ (reference sequence). CDR3 length: 16 amino acids.

The rearrangement joins TRBV20-1 to TRBJ2-3, with 7 bases aligning to TRBD1. This CDR3 comprises 15 residues. The germline V gene encodes CDR1 DFQATT and CDR2 SNEGSKA (reference sequence). The J segment lost 0 bases and the V segment lost 5 bases, leaving 8 bases of the junction unmatched. As DNA, the CDR3 is TGCAGTGCTGGACTCGGGACAGTTAGCACAGATACGCAGTATTTT. This translates into CSAGLGTVSTDTQYF.

This clonotype was recorded a few times. This chain links TRBV10-3 with TRBJ2-1; D is ambiguous. CDR1 is ENHRY and CDR2 is SYGVKD in the germline V gene. Trimming removed 4 bases from V and 5 bases from J, with 15 bases in between. The CDR3 covers 15 residues. In DNA, the CDR3 is TGTGCCATCAGTGGGGGTGGGGTTGCAGACAATGAGCAGTTCTTC. Its translation is CAISGGGVADNEQFF.

This chain joins TRBV12-3 or TRBV12-4 and TRBJ2-2; 8 bases are shared with TRBD1. This CDR3 is 15 amino acids long. J lost 7 bases, V lost 1 base, and 5 bases had no gene match. CDR3 sequence (DNA): TGTGCCAGCAGTTTAGTGGCAGGGGGCCACGGGGAGCTGTTTTTT. This encodes CASSLVAGGHGELFF.

This clonotype was seen a handful of times. The rearrangement uses TRBV7-6 and TRBJ2-2; 10 bases line up with TRBD1. This CDR3 is built from 16 residues. Germline CDR1 is SGHVS and CDR2 is FNYEAQ. J lost 5 bases, V lost 2 bases, and 5 bases had no gene match. CDR3 in amino acids: CASSLRDRGGTGELFF. The CDR3 region has the DNA TGTGCCAGCAGCTTACGGGACAGGGGAGGTACCGGGGAGCTGTTTTTT. The whole variable domain, filled in from reference TRBV7-6 and TRBJ2-2, reads GAGVSQSPRYKVTKRGQDVALRCDPISGHVSLYWYRQALGQGPEFLTYFNYEAQQDKSGLPNDRFSAERPEGSISTLTIQRTEQRDSAMYRCASSLRDRGGTGELFFGEGSRLTVL.

The table lists this clonotype with many counts. The chain combines TRBV20-1 with TRBJ2-1; the D gene is possibly TRBD2 (6 bases). The germline V gene has CDR1 DFQATT and CDR2 SNEGSKA (reference sequence). There are 11 residues in the CDR3. Between the trimmed V and J ends, which lost 2 bases and 10 bases, there was a span of 9 bases. The CDR3 region is CSARLAYEQFF. The CDR3 region has the DNA TGCAGTGCTAGACTAGCGTACGAGCAGTTCTTC.

This chain uses TRBV7-9 with TRBJ2-5; D is unclear. Germline V gene data show CDR1 as SEHNR and CDR2 as FQNEAQ (reference sequence). The CDR3 loop spans 15 amino acids. The V end lost 1 base, the J end lost 0 bases, and 9 bases lay between the germline ends. This CDR3 is CASSLVRADQETQYF. In DNA form, the CDR3 reads TGTGCCAGCAGCTTAGTTAGGGCAGACCAAGAGACCCAGTACTTC.

CDR3 residues: CASSEGVNSPIPNEQFF. For the CDR3, the DNA is TGTGCCAGCAGTGAAGGGGTGAATTCACCGATCCCCAATGAGCAGTTCTTC. This chain links TRBV2 with TRBJ2-1, with D hard to call. V was shortened by 1 base and J by 6 bases, with 19 bases between the two germline ends. The CDR3 length is 17 residues. From germline, CDR1 is SNHLY and CDR2 FYNNEI. The full variable domain, with the rest looked up from reference TRBV2 and TRBJ2-1, is EPEVTQTPSHQVTQMGQEVILRCVPISNHLYFYWYRQILGQKVEFLVSFYNNEISEKSEIFDDQFSVERPDGSNFTLKIRSTKLEDSAMYFCASSEGVNSPIPNEQFFGPGTRLTVL.

A few counts support this clonotype. This sequence joins TRBV3-1 and TRBJ2-1; TRBD2 aligns across 14 bases. V gave up 2 bases and J gave up 9 bases; unmatched junction bases: 9. Germline V gives CDR1 LGHDT, CDR2 YNNKEL (reference sequence). The CDR3 spans 17 residues. CDR3 in DNA: TGTGCCAGCAGCCAAAGATCCGGACTAGCGGGAGGCGGTGAGCAGTTCTTC. Its translation is CASSQRSGLAGGGEQFF.

CDR3 nucleotides: TGCAGTGCTAGTTACTCCGTTGGGGAGGGTCCCAATGAGCAGTTCTTC. Its translation is CSASYSVGEGPNEQFF. The chain carries TRBV20-1 and TRBJ2-1, with TRBD2 identical over 7 bases. This CDR3 has 16 amino acids. Germline assignment: CDR1 DFQATT and CDR2 SNEGSKA (reference sequence). Losses at the gene ends were 3 bases for V and 6 bases for J; bases not matched to a gene: 14.

The rearrangement joins TRBV6-1 to TRBJ1-2; TRBD1 is a possible D gene (6 bases). The CDR3 contains 14 residues. The germline V and J ends were trimmed by 6 bases and 2 bases, with 13 bases remaining between them. Germline CDR1 MNHNS, CDR2 SASEGT. DNA for the CDR3: TGTGCCAGCAGCGCACTTACAGGGAACTATGGCTACACCTTC. Encoded protein: CASSALTGNYGYTF.

The chain uses TRBV29-1 and TRBJ1-2; no clear D gene. Germline values: CDR1 SQVTM, CDR2 ANQGSEA. This CDR3 comprises 12 residues. Trimming cost V 2 bases and J 6 bases, with 10 bases left between them. CDR3 sequence (DNA): TGCAGCGTTGAAAAGGGTGGTCATGGCTACACCTTC. Its translation is CSVEKGGHGYTF.

This clonotype was detected only a few times. The chain uses TRBV7-2 and TRBJ1-2; the D is unclear. The CDR3 totals 14 residues. Germline CDR1 reads SGHTA; CDR2 reads FQGNSA. The V and J ends lost 4 bases and 7 bases respectively, with 16 bases between them. The CDR3 nucleotides are TGTGCCAGCAGCTCGGGCATGGGTCCGGGTGGCTACACCTTC. Its protein is CASSSGMGPGGYTF.

This clonotype was observed a few times. V and J are TRBV7-8 and TRBJ1-3; D unresolved. With 0 bases removed from V and 1 base from J, the gap between germline ends came to 7 bases. The germline V gene encodes CDR1 SGHVS and CDR2 FQNEAQ. The CDR3 has 15 residues. Here the CDR3 DNA reads TGTGCCAGCAGCTTAGCAGGGATGTCTGGAAACACCATATATTTT. This translates into CASSLAGMSGNTIYF.

The chain is built from TRBV5-6 and TRBJ2-7; D possibly uses TRBD1 or TRBD2 (6 bases each). Looked up from germline, CDR1 is SGHDT and CDR2 is YYEEEE. The CDR3 totals 14 residues. Trimming shortened V by 4 bases and J by 3 bases, and 14 bases separated the two germline ends. CDR3 sequence reads: CASSSLGGSYEQYF. The CDR3 nucleotides read TGTGCCAGCAGCAGCTTAGGGGGGAGCTACGAGCAGTACTTC.

The chain is built from TRBV28 and TRBJ1-4; D unresolved. Trimming took off 6 bases at V and 5 bases at J, with 7 bases between the two ends. The germline V gene has CDR1 MDHEN and CDR2 SYDVKM. This CDR3 is built from 12 residues. CDR3 loop: CASRHENEKLFF. The CDR3 DNA is TGTGCCAGCAGACACGAAAATGAAAAACTGTTTTTT.

CDR3 residues: CASSDVAYNEQFF. CDR3 DNA sequence: TGCGCCAGCAGTGATGTCGCCTACAATGAGCAGTTCTTC. The V call is TRBV10-2, the J call TRBJ2-1, with D uncertain. The CDR3 loop spans 13 amino acids. Germline CDR1 WSHSY, CDR2 SAAADI. V lost 3 bases and J lost 2, with 5 bases in between.

V gene TRBV29-1 combines with J gene TRBJ2-1; no clear D. Trimming shortened V by 7 bases and J by 10 bases, and 14 bases separated the two germline ends. The CDR3 runs to 11 residues. Germline lookup yields CDR1 SQVTM and CDR2 ANQGSEA. The CDR3 coding sequence is TGCAGCGCCGTACTGCTTGGGGAGCAGTTCTTC. It is translated as CSAVLLGEQFF.